These 23 T cell receptor beta chains came from one sample sequenced in a study of beta chain features in type 1 diabetes. Study-level findings and limits: Moderately but significantly shorter TCRB CDR3s were found in Type 1 diabetes patients in all four CD4+ subsets.

No antigen has been identified for these receptors. The sequenced template was cDNA made from the entire isolated RNA. Only in-frame clones appear in the TCRdb table, and some are missing; sequencing was by immunoSEQ multiplex PCR. The sample yields about 700,000 clones, around 15% seen once. The sample consisted of naive CD4+ T cells from blood. The origin of the receptors is a man between 18 and 29 years old with type 1 diabetes.

In nucleotides, the CDR3 is TGTGCCAGCAGCCCCGTGATGGTAGGAGAGACCCAGTACTTC. Its translation: CASSPVMVGETQYF. The rearrangement joins TRBV11-2 to TRBJ2-5, with D unresolved. The CDR3 runs to 14 residues. The ends were cut back, 5 bases at V and 4 bases at J, with 14 bases in the middle. Germline V gene sequence: CDR1 SGHAT, CDR2 FQNNGV.

V is TRBV9 and J is TRBJ1-2; D may be TRBD1 (6 bases). V lost 5 bases and J lost 4, with 15 bases in between. The CDR3 consists of 14 residues. CDR1 is SGDLS, CDR2 YYNGEE, per germline. CDR3 in amino acids: CASRPEGGSYGYTF. CDR3 sequence (DNA): TGTGCCAGCAGACCGGAAGGGGGGAGCTATGGCTACACCTTC.

This clone appeared a few times. V is TRBV27 and J is TRBJ1-5, with D hard to call. The CDR3 loop spans 13 amino acids. Germline-derived CDR1 and CDR2 are MNHEY and SMNVEV (reference sequence). Trimming took 0 bases from V and 5 from J, leaving 5 bases between them. The CDR3 loop reads CASSLSGYQPQHF. As DNA, the CDR3 is TGTGCCAGCAGTTTATCGGGTTATCAGCCCCAGCATTTT.

The rearrangement joins TRBV7-6 to TRBJ2-7; either TRBD1 or TRBD2 may supply D (5 bases each). Per germline, CDR1 SGHVS and CDR2 FNYEAQ. This CDR3 contains 13 residues. The germline V and J ends were trimmed by 5 bases and 3 bases, with 11 bases remaining between them. The CDR3, as DNA: TGTGCCAGCAGCCCATTGAGGGGCTACGAGCAGTACTTC. It is translated as CASSPLRGYEQYF.

The chain joins TRBV5-1 to TRBJ1-1; no firm D call. Germline V gene data show CDR1 as SGHRS and CDR2 as YFSETQ. The CDR3 is 16 amino acids. Trimming took off 5 bases at V and 4 bases at J, with 21 bases between the two ends. CDR3 sequence: CASRDPGLYVGTEAFF. Written as DNA, the CDR3 is TGCGCCAGCAGAGACCCCGGGTTGTACGTGGGCACTGAAGCTTTCTTT.

In this sample, this clone turned up a few times. The rearrangement joins TRBV10-3 to TRBJ1-5; possible D gene TRBD1, 5 bases. The CDR3 totals 15 residues. V was shortened by 3 bases and J by 0 bases, with 9 bases between the two germline ends. In germline, CDR1 is ENHRY, CDR2 SYGVKD. CDR3 DNA: TGTGCCATCAGTGATGGGGGAGGTAGCAATCAGCCCCAGCATTTT. Its translation: CAISDGGGSNQPQHF.

The chain links TRBV10-1 to TRBJ1-1; 9 positions agree with TRBD1. The ends lost 0 bases at V and 5 bases at J; junction bases unmatched: 4. The length of the CDR3 is 15 residues. Germline assignment: CDR1 WNHNN and CDR2 SYGVQD (reference sequence). The CDR3 DNA is TGCGCCAGCAGTGAGTCCGGGACAGGGAGGACTGAAGCTTTCTTT. This sequence encodes CASSESGTGRTEAFF.

This clone was found a few times. The chain is built from TRBV6-6 and TRBJ1-5; no clear D. Germline V gene data show CDR1 as MNHNY and CDR2 as SVGAGI (reference sequence). The CDR3 runs to 14 residues. Trimming cost V 6 bases and J 4 bases, with 13 bases left between them. The chain's CDR3 is CASSPDFPNQPQHF. CDR3 DNA: TGTGCCAGCAGCCCCGATTTCCCTAATCAGCCCCAGCATTTT.

This clone has more than one count but fewer than ten. The chain has TRBV2 and TRBJ2-5, with 7 bases aligning to TRBD1. V lost 4 bases and J lost 1; bases outside the gene matches: 9. Germline CDR1 SNHLY, CDR2 FYNNEI. The CDR3 totals 16 residues. This CDR3 is CASSVSRQGVQETQYF. CDR3 nucleotide sequence: TGTGCCAGCAGTGTCTCGCGGCAGGGGGTCCAAGAGACCCAGTACTTC.

There are a few counts of this clone. The rearrangement links TRBV28 to TRBJ2-3, with D possibly matching TRBD2 (5 bases). The V gene lost 5 bases and the J gene lost 1 base, with 10 bases spanning the gap. Germline V CDR1 and CDR2: MDHEN, SYDVKM. CDR3 length: 14 residues. The CDR3 nucleotides read TGTGCCAGCAGTCTAGTCGGGGGCACAGATACGCAGTATTTT. Its protein product is CASSLVGGTDTQYF.

The chain is built from TRBV5-4 and TRBJ2-6; D is uncertain. The germline V and J ends were trimmed by 4 bases and 2 bases, with 10 bases remaining between them. This CDR3 comprises 15 residues. CDR1 and CDR2 (germline): SGHNT, YYREEE (reference sequence). This chain's CDR3 is CASSPRAAGANVLTF. Here the CDR3 DNA reads TGTGCCAGCAGCCCTAGGGCAGCTGGGGCCAACGTCCTGACTTTC.

This clone turned up a few times. This chain's CDR3 is CASSLLRQYNEQFF. In DNA form, the CDR3 reads TGTGCCAGCAGTTTATTACGGCAGTACAATGAGCAGTTCTTC. This chain joins TRBV28 and TRBJ2-1, with unresolved D. The V gene lost 1 base and the J gene lost 4 bases, with 8 bases spanning the gap. The CDR3 has 14 amino acids. Germline CDR1 reads MDHEN; CDR2 reads SYDVKM.

For the CDR3, the DNA is TGCAGCGTTGAAGATACCGGAATTGGCTACGAGCAGTACTTC. It specifies CSVEDTGIGYEQYF. The rearrangement links TRBV29-1 to TRBJ2-7; no reliable D call. V lost 0 bases and J lost 3, with 12 bases in between. Germline CDR1 is SQVTM and CDR2 is ANQGSEA. CDR3 length: 14 amino acids.

This clone was seen just once. This sequence joins TRBV6-5 and TRBJ2-7; TRBD1 is a possible D gene (5 bases). V lost 0 bases and J 4 bases, leaving 10 bases between the germline ends. CDR3 length: 14 amino acids. Germline V lookup: CDR1 MNHEY, CDR2 SVGAGI. This chain's CDR3 is CASSYSPGMYEQYF. DNA for the CDR3: TGTGCCAGCAGTTACTCTCCAGGGATGTACGAGCAGTACTTC.

The V call is TRBV7-9, the J call TRBJ1-2; D gene ambiguous. V shed 5 bases and J shed 7 bases, with 20 bases lying between them. CDR1 and CDR2 (germline): SEHNR, FQNEAQ (reference sequence). The CDR3 has 15 amino acids. In DNA form, the CDR3 reads TGTGCCAGCAGCCCCCGTCGTTCGGGCCCGGTTGGCTACACCTTC. This translates into CASSPRRSGPVGYTF.

This clone was recorded a few times. This chain links TRBV6-1 with TRBJ1-1; perhaps TRBD1 as D (5 bases). The CDR3 loop spans 14 amino acids. The germline CDR1 and CDR2 sequences are MNHNS and SASEGT. Trimming cost V 5 bases and J 0 bases, with 10 bases left between them. CDR3 protein: CASSSGTLNTEAFF. The CDR3 bases are TGTGCCAGCAGTTCTGGGACGTTGAACACTGAAGCTTTCTTT.

Notes on this clone: Distinct nucleotide sequences in the sample also encode this CDR3. The genes are TRBV28 and TRBJ2-2; D is undetermined. The CDR3 runs 11 residues. The ends were cut back, 5 bases at V and 6 bases at J, with 4 bases in the middle. The V gene's germline CDR1 is MDHEN and CDR2 SYDVKM. DNA for the CDR3: TGTGCCAGCAGTGGCCCCGGGGAGCTGTTTTTT. Translated, it gives CASSGPGELFF.

There are a few counts of this clone. V gene TRBV30 combines with J gene TRBJ1-1, with D unresolved. Germline CDR1 is GTSNPN and CDR2 is SVGIG (reference sequence). The CDR3 covers 13 residues. The V end was cut by 5 bases, the J end by 4 bases, with 14 bases between. This CDR3 reads CAWGLTRTTEAFF. CDR3 coding DNA: TGTGCCTGGGGACTCACTAGGACCACTGAAGCTTTCTTT.

Remarks on this clone: At the DNA level, this CDR3 is encoded by other sequences in the same sample as well. The chain recombines TRBV29-1 with TRBJ1-3, with a weak D call TRBD1 (5 bases). V was cut by 7 bases and J by 0 bases, with 13 bases left in between. The V gene's germline CDR1 is SQVTM and CDR2 ANQGSEA. The CDR3 runs 14 residues. Here the CDR3 reads CSASGTSSGNTIYF. The CDR3 nucleotides read TGCAGCGCAAGCGGGACCAGCTCTGGAAACACCATATATTTT.

There are a few counts of this clone. The chain uses TRBV5-1 and TRBJ1-1; D unclear. Germline CDR1 reads SGHRS; CDR2 reads YFSETQ. Trimming took 4 bases from V and 0 from J, leaving 7 bases between them. This CDR3 is built from 13 residues. The CDR3 here is CASSAAVNTEAFF. The CDR3 bases are TGCGCCAGCAGCGCTGCTGTGAACACTGAAGCTTTCTTT.

This clone was detected only a few times. This chain connects TRBV5-4 to TRBJ1-1; TRBD1 is a possible D gene (6 bases). V was shortened by 0 bases and J by 4 bases, with 10 bases between the two germline ends. CDR3 length equals 14 residues. Germline CDR1 and CDR2: SGHNT and YYREEE (reference sequence). This CDR3 is CASSLVQGGTEAFF. CDR3 in DNA: TGTGCCAGCAGCTTGGTACAGGGAGGCACTGAAGCTTTCTTT. The variable domain in full, completed from reference TRBV5-4 and TRBJ1-1, reads ETGVTQSPTHLIKTRGQQVTLRCSSQSGHNTVSWYQQALGQGPQFIFQYYREEENGRGNFPPRFSGLQFPNYSSELNVNALELDDSALYLCASSLVQGGTEAFFGQGTRLTVV.

This clone has more than one count but fewer than ten. The V call is TRBV20-1, the J call TRBJ2-5, with D hard to call. The V end lost 3 bases, the J end lost 5 bases, and 7 bases lay between the germline ends. There are 11 residues in the CDR3. From germline, CDR1 is DFQATT and CDR2 SNEGSKA (reference sequence). The CDR3 sequence is CSARLGETQYF. The CDR3 coding sequence is TGCAGTGCTAGGCTGGGGGAGACCCAGTACTTC.

This clone appeared a few times. This rearrangement joins TRBV5-1 to TRBJ2-3; TRBD1 agrees at 8 bases. V lost 3 bases to trimming and J lost 4 bases; unmatched junction nucleotides: 7. CDR1 and CDR2 (germline): SGHRS, YFSETQ. The CDR3 length is 15 residues. For the CDR3, the DNA is TGCGCCAGCAGCTCCTTCAGGGGGCTCGCAGATACGCAGTATTTT. Amino acid sequence: CASSSFRGLADTQYF.